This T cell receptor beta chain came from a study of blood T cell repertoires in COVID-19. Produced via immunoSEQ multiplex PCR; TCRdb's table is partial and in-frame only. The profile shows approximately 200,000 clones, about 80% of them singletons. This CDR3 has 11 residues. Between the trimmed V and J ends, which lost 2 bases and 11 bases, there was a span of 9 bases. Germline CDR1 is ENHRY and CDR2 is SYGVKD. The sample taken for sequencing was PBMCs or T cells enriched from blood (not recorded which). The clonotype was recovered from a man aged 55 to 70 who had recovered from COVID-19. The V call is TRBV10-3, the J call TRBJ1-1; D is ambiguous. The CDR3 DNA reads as TGTGCCATCAGTGAGGGAGGTCTGGCTTTCTTT. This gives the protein CAISEGGLAFF.